Included here is one TCR beta chain sequence, with context. Within the sample, other DNA sequences also encode this same CDR3. The data belong to a study of shared clonotypes between healthy human individuals. Only CD45RO-negative cells positively selected for CCR7 counted as naive CD8 cells, so terminally differentiated effector memory CD45RA+ cells were excluded. Repertoires were generated with immunoSEQ multiplex PCR, while TCRdb's copy carries only in-frame clones and drops some. The sample yields around 2.1 million clones, around 93% seen once. Trimming cost V 3 bases and J 5 bases; bases outside gene matches: 5. CDR3 length equals 14 residues. Germline V CDR1 and CDR2: SQVTM, ANQGSEA.

Sequencing was carried out using naive CD8+ T cells from PBMCs. The chain couples TRBV29-1 to TRBJ1-3; 9 positions match TRBD1. The sequence was collected from a man younger than 35 in good health. Some clones in this sample may be carry-over from other donors' samples. Here the CDR3 reads CSVEDRGSRNTIYF. CDR3 bases: TGCAGCGTTGAGGACAGGGGTAGTAGAAACACCATATATTTT.